The 18 T cell receptor beta chains presented below share a single source sample, sequenced in a study of blood T cells in healthy people across ages. With a J-beta primer mix and a sample-barcoded 5' primer, a second PCR ran about 6 to 11 cycles. TCRdb re-called the 5' RACE reads through MiXCR, storing one row per CDR3 protein. The repertoire holds some 760,000 distinct CDR3 sequences, 20% to 25% seen once, with 9.4% in the top ten. In addition, the sample was reused for a study of T cells of mothers and their children.

What was sequenced was blood. The origin of the receptors is a boy aged 5-17 years in good health.

The rearrangement links TRBV6-1 to TRBJ2-3; 13 bases map to TRBD2. The CDR3 loop spans 16 amino acids. The V segment lost 10 bases and the J segment 0 bases; nucleotides outside the gene matches: 7. CDR1 and CDR2 (germline): MNHNS, SASEGT. The CDR3 coding sequence is TGTGCCACCGGGACTAGCGGGACTATTAGCACAGATACGCAGTATTTT. This sequence encodes CATGTSGTISTDTQYF.

In its sample, this clonotype was seen a few times. The V call is TRBV4-2, the J call TRBJ2-1; D might be TRBD1 or TRBD2, each matching 5 bases. With the DNA end fitting TRBJ2-5 better, the J assignment may be wrong. Germline lookup yields CDR1 LGHNA and CDR2 YNFKEQ. This CDR3 contains 16 residues. The CDR3 nucleotides are TGTGCCAGCAGCCAAGTTTTGGGACCCTCGATGGGGACCCAGTACTTC. Translating gives CASSQVLGPSMGTQYF.

This clonotype has a handful of counts. The chain recombines TRBV29-1 with TRBJ2-5; possibly TRBD1 or TRBD2 for D (6 bases each). The germline V gene has CDR1 SQVTM and CDR2 ANQGSEA. Trimming removed 6 bases at V and 1 base at J, with 15 bases between. CDR3 length: 14 amino acids. Written as DNA, the CDR3 is TGCAGCGTAAGGGGGAGGAAGGCCCAAGAGACCCAGTACTTC. It yields the protein CSVRGRKAQETQYF.

This clonotype appeared a few times. The chain links TRBV20-1 to TRBJ1-1; TRBD1 agrees at 10 bases. The CDR3 has 13 residues. Trimming cost V 0 bases and J 8 bases; bases outside gene matches: 3. Germline CDR1 is DFQATT and CDR2 is SNEGSKA (reference sequence). CDR3 residues: CSARDRDRGEAFF. As DNA, the CDR3 is TGCAGTGCTAGAGATCGGGACAGGGGAGAAGCTTTCTTT.

This clonotype was detected a few times. This chain joins TRBV5-1 and TRBJ2-3; D is perhaps TRBD2 (6 bases). Trimming took 4 bases from V and 1 from J, leaving 16 bases between them. Per germline, CDR1 SGHRS and CDR2 YFSETQ. This CDR3 is built from 16 residues. CDR3 region: CASSTGLYLGTDTQYF. The DNA of the CDR3 is TGCGCCAGCAGCACGGGACTTTACCTAGGCACAGATACGCAGTATTTT.

This clonotype was observed a handful of times. The chain employs TRBV29-1 and TRBJ2-5, with TRBD1 as a possible D gene (7 bases). The CDR3 has 17 amino acids. Trimming took 4 bases from V and 5 from J, leaving 26 bases between them. Germline values: CDR1 SQVTM, CDR2 ANQGSEA. The CDR3 nucleotides are TGCAGCGTTGCCTCCTTTGGCAGGGGGGTTCGTATGGAGACCCAGTACTTC. Its translation is CSVASFGRGVRMETQYF. Together with reference TRBV29-1 and TRBJ2-5, the CDR3 gives the full variable domain: SAVISQKPSRDICQRGTSLTIQCQVDSQVTMMFWYRQQPGQSLTLIATANQGSEATYESGFVIDKFPISRPNLTFSTLTVSNMSPEDSSIYLCSVASFGRGVRMETQYFGPGTRLLVL.

On this clonotype itself: The junction departs from the called germline gene at one end, perhaps through a read error. The rearrangement uses TRBV4-3 and TRBJ2-7, with D tentatively TRBD1 (6 bases). Looked up from germline, CDR1 is LGHNA and CDR2 is YSLEER. The CDR3 is made up of 15 amino acids. The CDR3 nucleotides are TGCGCCAGCATCCAAGATCTTAACAGGGAATACGAGCAGTACTTC. Residues: CASIQDLNREYEQYF.

This clonotype was recorded once. The V call is TRBV7-8, the J call TRBJ2-3; 10 nucleotides match TRBD2. CDR1 SGHVS and CDR2 FQNEAQ come from the germline V gene. The V gene end was trimmed by 5 bases and the J gene end by 1 base; junction bases not matched to a gene: 15. The CDR3 totals 19 residues. In DNA form, the CDR3 reads TGTGCCAGCAGCCCGTATAGCGGGGGGACCGGTGGGGGCACAGATACGCAGTATTTT. Amino acids: CASSPYSGGTGGGTDTQYF.

CDR3 nucleotides: TGCAGTGCTAGAGCATACAGTGGTCTCAATCAGTACTTC. This sequence encodes CSARAYSGLNQYF. This rearrangement joins TRBV20-1 to TRBJ2-4; no reliable D call. Germline CDR1 is DFQATT and CDR2 is SNEGSKA (reference sequence). The CDR3 has 13 residues. Deletions cut 1 base from V and 12 bases from J, with 16 bases between.

This clonotype was detected a few times. The rearrangement links TRBV6-1 to TRBJ2-3; 8 nucleotides agree with TRBD1. V was clipped by 7 bases and J by 6 bases; unmatched bases: 18. The CDR3 runs 17 residues. The germline V gene has CDR1 MNHNS and CDR2 SASEGT. The CDR3 nucleotides are TGTGCCAGCACCTTCAACGGACAGGGAGAAAATCCGGATACGCAGTATTTT. Encoded protein: CASTFNGQGENPDTQYF.

CDR3 residues: CASSPGGKQYF. In nucleotides, the CDR3 is TGTGCCAGCAGTCCAGGAGGCAAGCAGTACTTC. This chain connects TRBV25-1 to TRBJ2-5; perhaps TRBD2 as D (5 bases). Germline CDR1 reads MGHDK; CDR2 reads SYGVNS. The CDR3 has 11 residues. Trimming removed 5 bases from V and 11 bases from J, with 12 bases in between.

This clonotype was found a few times. The V gene is TRBV10-3, the J gene TRBJ2-3; 13 bases match TRBD2. The V gene end was trimmed by 6 bases and the J gene end by 1 base; junction bases not matched to a gene: 1. The germline V gene encodes CDR1 ENHRY and CDR2 SYGVKD. This CDR3 is built from 15 residues. The CDR3 reads CAISGTSGGTDTQYF. CDR3 DNA sequence: TGTGCCATCAGCGGGACTAGCGGGGGCACAGATACGCAGTATTTT.

This clonotype showed up just a few times. The V and J genes are TRBV7-9 and TRBJ2-1; TRBD2 agrees at 13 bases. The better agreement between TRBJ2-5 and the DNA end casts doubt on the J call. CDR3 size: 17 residues. CDR1 and CDR2 (germline): SEHNR, FQNEAQ (reference sequence). The CDR3 DNA sequence: TGTGCCAGCAGCTTAGAGTCGGGACTAGCGGGACAAGAGACCCAGTACTTC. Its protein product is CASSLESGLAGQETQYF.

The chain links TRBV19 to TRBJ2-1, with D possibly called TRBD1 or TRBD2 (5 bases each). Germline CDR1 is LNHDA and CDR2 is SQIVND (reference sequence). Trimming cost V 6 bases and J 3 bases, with 12 bases left between them. The CDR3 consists of 14 residues. The CDR3 nucleotides are TGTGCCAGTAGCGGGACGGGCTACTACAATGAGCAGTTCTTC. Translating gives CASSGTGYYNEQFF.

This chain uses TRBV5-1 with TRBJ2-5; TRBD1 matches at 7 bases. Germline V gene data show CDR1 as SGHRS and CDR2 as YFSETQ. CDR3 length: 15 amino acids. Losses at the gene ends were 5 bases for V and 1 base for J; bases not matched to a gene: 8. CDR3 residues: CASSLTGTLQETQYF. In DNA form, the CDR3 reads TGCGCCAGCAGTTTGACAGGGACCCTCCAAGAGACCCAGTACTTC.

This clonotype was observed a single time. This chain uses TRBV3-1 with TRBJ2-5, with TRBD1 matching over 11 bases. This CDR3 contains 16 residues. Germline V gene sequence: CDR1 LGHDT, CDR2 YNNKEL (reference sequence). With 2 bases clipped from V and 4 bases from J, the junction kept 6 bases outside the gene matches. In DNA form, the CDR3 reads TGTGCCAGCAGCCAATTGGGGACAGGGGGTAGAGAGACCCAGTACTTC. Its translation: CASSQLGTGGRETQYF.

The chain employs TRBV5-5 and TRBJ2-5; D might be TRBD1 (5 bases). The last part of the DNA fits TRBJ2-7 better; the J call may be wrong. CDR3 length equals 14 residues. Germline CDR1 and CDR2: SGHKS and YYEKEE (reference sequence). The CDR3, as DNA: TGTGCCAGCAGCACGGAAGGGGACTCCTACGAGCAGTACTTC. This translates into CASSTEGDSYEQYF.

This clonotype has just a few counts. This chain links TRBV29-1 with TRBJ2-7; D may be TRBD2 (6 bases). The CDR3 length is 13 residues. Trimming took 5 bases from V and 3 from J, leaving 14 bases between them. Per the germline V gene, CDR1 is SQVTM and CDR2 is ANQGSEA. The CDR3 loop is CSVPVRDHYEQYF. CDR3 in DNA: TGCAGCGTTCCCGTGCGGGACCACTACGAGCAGTACTTC.